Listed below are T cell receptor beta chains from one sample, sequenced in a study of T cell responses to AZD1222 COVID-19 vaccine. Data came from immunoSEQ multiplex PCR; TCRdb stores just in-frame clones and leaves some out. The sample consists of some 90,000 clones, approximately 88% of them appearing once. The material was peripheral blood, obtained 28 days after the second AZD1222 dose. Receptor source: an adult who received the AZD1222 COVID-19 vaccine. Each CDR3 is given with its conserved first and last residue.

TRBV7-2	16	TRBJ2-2	CASSPLSRTNTGELFF
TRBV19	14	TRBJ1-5	CASSLTFPDQPQHF
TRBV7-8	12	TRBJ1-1	CASSPGRTEAFF
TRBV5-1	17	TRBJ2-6	CASSLEGQGSGANVLTF
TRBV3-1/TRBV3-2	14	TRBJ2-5	CASSQGTDQETQYF
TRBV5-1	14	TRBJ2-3	CASSLGTISDTQYF
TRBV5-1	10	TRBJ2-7	CASSTYEQYF
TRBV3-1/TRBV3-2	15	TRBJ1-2	CASSQGYRVGYGYTF
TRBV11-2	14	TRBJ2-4	CASASGRGENIQYF
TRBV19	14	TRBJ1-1	CASSSGDRDPEAFF
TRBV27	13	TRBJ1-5	CASSLKEYQPQHF
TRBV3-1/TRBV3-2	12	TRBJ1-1	CASSDLQGPAFF
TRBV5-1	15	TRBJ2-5	CASSPGLAVQETQYF
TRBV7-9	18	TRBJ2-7	CASSFGGAHPVSPYEQYF
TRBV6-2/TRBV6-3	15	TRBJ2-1	CASSYSSVGLWEQFF
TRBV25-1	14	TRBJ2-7	CASSRDTVTYEQYF
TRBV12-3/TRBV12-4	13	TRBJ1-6	CASSPEFNSPLHF
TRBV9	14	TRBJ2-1	CASSEEDRVAEQFF